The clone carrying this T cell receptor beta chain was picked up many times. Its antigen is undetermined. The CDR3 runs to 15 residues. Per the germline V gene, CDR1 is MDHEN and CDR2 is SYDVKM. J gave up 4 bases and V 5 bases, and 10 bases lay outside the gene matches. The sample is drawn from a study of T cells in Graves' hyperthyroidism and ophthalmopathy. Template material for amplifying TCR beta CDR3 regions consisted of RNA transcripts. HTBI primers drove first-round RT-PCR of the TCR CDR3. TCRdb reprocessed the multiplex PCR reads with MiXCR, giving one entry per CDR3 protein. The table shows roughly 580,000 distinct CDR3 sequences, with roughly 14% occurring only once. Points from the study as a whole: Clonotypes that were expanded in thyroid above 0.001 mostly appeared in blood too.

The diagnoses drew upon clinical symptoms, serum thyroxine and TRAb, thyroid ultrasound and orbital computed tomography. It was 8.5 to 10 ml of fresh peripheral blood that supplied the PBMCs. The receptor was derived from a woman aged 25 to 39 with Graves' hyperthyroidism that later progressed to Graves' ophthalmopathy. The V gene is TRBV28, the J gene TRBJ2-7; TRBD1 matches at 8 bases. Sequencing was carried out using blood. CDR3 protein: CASSHQTGVRYEQYF. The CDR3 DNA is TGTGCCAGCAGTCACCAGACAGGGGTCCGGTACGAGCAGTACTTC.